A single sample gave rise to the 19 T cell receptor beta chains below, sequenced in a study of cytotoxic CD8 clonotypes in ibrutinib-treated CLL. Measured with immunoSEQ multiplex PCR; TCRdb has only the in-frame clones, and not every one. The sample has some 300,000 clones, approximately 80% seen once; the top ten hold 6.5% to 8.5%. The specimen was PBMCs, collected before ibrutinib treatment. These receptors were obtained from a human donor with chronic lymphocytic leukemia.

The rearrangement uses TRBV10-3 and TRBJ2-7; the match to TRBD1 covers 9 bases. Germline values: CDR1 ENHRY, CDR2 SYGVKD. The CDR3 is 15 residues long. With 7 bases clipped from V and 2 bases from J, the junction kept 9 bases outside the gene matches. The CDR3 coding sequence is TGTGCCATCAATCCCGGGACAGGGATCCCCTACGAGCAGTACTTC. Translation: CAINPGTGIPYEQYF.

This clone was found once. The chain joins TRBV18 to TRBJ1-1; D unclear. Per the germline V gene, CDR1 is KGHSH and CDR2 is LQKENI. The V end was cut by 2 bases, the J end by 4 bases, with 11 bases between. CDR3 size: 14 residues. CDR3 coding DNA: TGTGCCAGCTCACCAGGGGTGGTTAGCACTGAAGCTTTCTTT. Its translation is CASSPGVVSTEAFF.

This chain connects TRBV15 to TRBJ2-7; 8 nucleotides line up with TRBD1. Unmatched junction bases numbered 6, after V lost 4 bases and J lost 4 bases. The CDR3 has 14 amino acids. Germline V gene data show CDR1 as LNHNV and CDR2 as YYDKDF (reference sequence). In nucleotides, the CDR3 is TGTGCCACCAGCATTCCGGACAGGGTGTACGAGCAGTACTTC. Encoded protein: CATSIPDRVYEQYF.

The chain couples TRBV9 to TRBJ2-2; TRBD1 aligns across 9 bases. V gave up 4 bases and J gave up 5 bases; unmatched junction bases: 6. This CDR3 spans 15 amino acids. Germline V gene data show CDR1 as SGDLS and CDR2 as YYNGEE. CDR3 residues: CASSPQGAYTGELFF. The CDR3 DNA sequence: TGTGCCAGCAGCCCACAGGGGGCTTATACCGGGGAGCTGTTTTTT.

The chain combines TRBV7-2 with TRBJ1-2; 10 positions agree with TRBD1. This CDR3 is 15 amino acids long. Germline V gene lookup returns CDR1 SGHTA and CDR2 FQGNSA. V lost 5 bases, J lost 4 bases, and 7 bases stayed unmatched. The CDR3: CASSPRTGGSYGYTF. CDR3 bases: TGTGCCAGCAGCCCTAGGACAGGGGGATCCTATGGCTACACCTTC.

This clone was seen a single time. The chain is built from TRBV21-1 and TRBJ2-7; TRBD2, the table's D call, lacks a check against the DNA. TRBV21-1 is flagged as a pseudogene. There are 13 residues in the CDR3. Written as DNA, the CDR3 is TGTGCCAGCAGCAAAGCGACTAGCGGCGAGCAGTACTTC. This encodes CASSKATSGEQYF.

The chain employs TRBV7-9 and TRBJ1-5; D unclear. The V gene's germline CDR1 is SEHNR and CDR2 FQNEAQ (reference sequence). The CDR3 consists of 14 residues. V lost 3 bases and J lost 3, with 9 bases in between. DNA of the CDR3: TGTGCCAGCAGCTTGGGGTCGTACAATCAGCCCCAGCATTTT. Residues: CASSLGSYNQPQHF.

There are a few counts of this clone. The chain is built from TRBV6-1 and TRBJ1-4, with D unclear. The CDR3 runs to 13 residues. Germline values: CDR1 MNHNS, CDR2 SASEGT. V was clipped by 8 bases and J by 6 bases, with 13 bases between them. Here the CDR3 reads CASLSGGYEKLFF. The DNA of the CDR3 is TGTGCCAGCTTATCTGGCGGCTATGAAAAACTGTTTTTT.

The chain has TRBV5-6 and TRBJ2-7; no firm D call. Germline CDR1 SGHDT, CDR2 YYEEEE. V was pared by 7 bases and J by 5 bases, with 19 bases between. The CDR3 totals 14 residues. DNA for the CDR3: TGTGCCAGCTACTACTGGGCGGTTAGTGACGAGCAGTACTTC. This sequence encodes CASYYWAVSDEQYF.

The CDR3 loop is CASSLTSTQYF. The CDR3 coding sequence is TGTGCCAGCAGCTTGACTTCGACGCAGTATTTT. The chain employs TRBV5-6 and TRBJ2-3; D not certain. V was shortened by 1 base and J by 9 bases, with 6 bases between the two germline ends. The CDR3 sequence is 11 residues long. Per germline, CDR1 SGHDT and CDR2 YYEEEE.

The chain employs TRBV10-3 and TRBJ1-1; 9 bases match TRBD1. V lost 7 bases to trimming and J lost 2 bases; unmatched junction nucleotides: 8. The CDR3 totals 15 residues. Germline CDR1 ENHRY, CDR2 SYGVKD. The CDR3 is CAITKGQGINTEAFF. CDR3 DNA: TGTGCCATCACCAAAGGACAGGGGATAAACACTGAAGCTTTCTTT.

The chain uses TRBV27 and TRBJ2-1; the D is unclear. The length of the CDR3 is 14 residues. CDR1 and CDR2 from the germline V gene are MNHEY and SMNVEV (reference sequence). The V end was cut by 6 bases, the J end by 1 base, with 10 bases between. DNA for the CDR3: TGTGCCAGCAGCTTACAAGATTCCTACAATGAGCAGTTCTTC. This encodes CASSLQDSYNEQFF.

This clone turned up a few times. The CDR3 DNA follows: TGTGCCAGCAGTCCCCAAGTGCCGTCTGGGGCCAACGTCCTGACTTTC. This gives the protein CASSPQVPSGANVLTF. The chain couples TRBV25-1 to TRBJ2-6; unclear D gene. Germline CDR1 is MGHDK and CDR2 is SYGVNS. Trimming took 5 bases from V and 1 from J, leaving 12 bases between them. The CDR3 consists of 16 residues.

V and J are TRBV10-3 and TRBJ2-2, with D perhaps TRBD1 or TRBD2 (5 bases each). CDR1 is ENHRY, CDR2 SYGVKD, per germline. V was shortened by 11 bases and J by 1 base, with 14 bases between the two germline ends. The CDR3 has 14 amino acids. The CDR3 coding sequence is TGTGCCGGGGGTTTGGGGGAGAACACCGGGGAGCTGTTTTTT. Translating gives CAGGLGENTGELFF.

This clone appeared once. The chain recombines TRBV6-5 with TRBJ2-7; D may be TRBD1 (6 bases). CDR3 length: 14 amino acids. Trimming cost V 5 bases and J 0 bases, with 11 bases left between them. Looked up from germline, CDR1 is MNHEY and CDR2 is SVGAGI. CDR3 amino acids: CASSTRQVSYEQYF. In DNA, the CDR3 is TGTGCCAGCAGTACAAGACAGGTCTCCTACGAGCAGTACTTC.

The CDR3 spells CASSPHTPGQSNEKLFF. DNA for the CDR3: TGTGCCAGCAGCCCCCACACACCGGGACAGTCGAATGAAAAACTGTTTTTT. This chain links TRBV7-2 with TRBJ1-4; 7 nucleotides agree with TRBD1. With 5 bases clipped from V and 5 bases from J, the junction kept 14 bases outside the gene matches. Germline CDR1 reads SGHTA; CDR2 reads FQGNSA. The CDR3 extends over 17 amino acids.

The CDR3 bases are TGCGCCAGCAGCCAGGGACGTAACTATGGCTACACCTTC. Translation gives CASSQGRNYGYTF. The J gene is TRBJ1-2, the V gene TRBV4-1; TRBD1 is a possible D gene (5 bases). V shed 3 bases and J shed 1 base, with 6 bases lying between them. Germline V gene lookup returns CDR1 MGHRA and CDR2 YSYEKL. This CDR3 has 13 amino acids.

The rearrangement links TRBV7-9 to TRBJ2-7; tentatively, D is TRBD1 (6 bases). CDR1 is SEHNR, CDR2 FQNEAQ, per germline (reference sequence). V lost 2 bases and J lost 3, with 11 bases in between. CDR3 length: 14 residues. CDR3: CASSLTGSGYEQYF. The CDR3 DNA reads as TGTGCCAGCAGCTTAACAGGGAGCGGCTACGAGCAGTACTTC. The full variable domain, rest sourced from reference TRBV7-9 and TRBJ2-7, is DTGVSQNPRHKITKRGQNVTFRCDPISEHNRLYWYRQTLGQGPEFLTYFQNEAQLEKSRLLSDRFSAERPKGSFSTLEIQRTEQGDSAMYLCASSLTGSGYEQYFGPGTRLTVT.

The chain combines TRBV7-8 with TRBJ1-4, with D possibly matching TRBD1 (6 bases). CDR1 SGHVS and CDR2 FQNEAQ come from the germline V gene. The CDR3 is 15 amino acids. Trimming stripped 5 bases from V and 3 bases from J, with 13 bases between. CDR3 protein: CASSRNRVSNEKLFF. Written as DNA, the CDR3 is TGTGCCAGCAGCAGAAACAGGGTCTCTAATGAAAAACTGTTTTTT.